A selection of T cell receptor beta chains follows, all from one sample in a study of identical twins. TCRdb re-called the 5' RACE reads through MiXCR, storing one row per CDR3 protein. The data hold roughly 750,000 distinct CDR3 sequences, with approximately 21% observed a single time. These data were likewise used in another study, on T cells expressing NK-cell markers.

The sequenced sample consisted of PBMCs. Every receptor here comes from a woman under 30 in good health. CDR3s include the opening cysteine and the closing phenylalanine or tryptophan. A D gene is named only where the DNA matches it firmly. Clone size, where shown, is once, few, many, or a class for clones that have expanded.

len	v_gene	j_gene	d_gene	abundance	CDR3aa	CDR3nt
14	TRBV20-1	TRBJ2-3	.	.	CSARIGHGTDTQYF	TGCAGTGCTAGGATCGGACATGGCACAGATACGCAGTATTTT
16	TRBV6-5	TRBJ2-4	TRBD1	few	CASSSHRGRAKNIQYF	TGTGCCAGCAGTTCTCACAGGGGGCGAGCCAAAAACATTCAGTACTTC
13	TRBV12-3/TRBV12-4	TRBJ2-3	.	.	CASTPSSTDTQYF	TGTGCCAGCACCCCTAGCAGCACAGATACGCAGTATTTT
12	TRBV20-1	TRBJ2-2	.	few	CSARGVTGELFF	TGCAGTGCTAGAGGTGTCACCGGGGAGCTGTTTTTT
14	TRBV12-3/TRBV12-4	TRBJ1-5	.	few	CASSPQRSNQPQHF	TGTGCCAGCAGCCCCCAGCGTTCCAATCAGCCCCAGCATTTT
11	TRBV20-1	TRBJ1-1	.	.	CSARVWDEAFF	TGCAGTGCTAGAGTTTGGGATGAAGCTTTCTTT
15	TRBV10-2	TRBJ2-1	.	.	CASSVLASVRNEQFF	TGCGCCAGCAGTGTTCTGGCATCAGTACGGAATGAGCAGTTCTTC
15	TRBV6-1	TRBJ2-1	.	few	CASIPPGFSFDEQFF	TGTGCCAGCATCCCACCGGGGTTCTCGTTCGATGAGCAGTTCTTC
16	TRBV5-1	TRBJ1-5	.	few	CASSLGARGGNQPQHF	TGCGCCAGCAGCTTGGGGGCCAGAGGTGGAAATCAGCCCCAGCATTTT
12	TRBV11-2	TRBJ2-5	.	.	CASSFDQETQYF	TGTGCCAGCAGCTTCGACCAAGAGACCCAGTACTTC
14	TRBV20-1	TRBJ1-2	TRBD1	.	CSARKWDSGYGYTF	TGCAGTGCTAGGAAATGGGACAGCGGTTATGGCTACACCTTC
16	TRBV19	TRBJ2-1	.	.	CASSLFASISYNEQFF	TGTGCCAGTAGCCTCTTCGCGTCGATATCCTACAATGAGCAGTTCTTC
12	TRBV29-1	TRBJ1-2	.	.	CSVEPGTYGYTF	TGCAGCGTTGAACCAGGGACCTATGGCTACACCTTC
13	TRBV5-1	TRBJ2-5	.	.	CASSLRDGETQYF	TGCGCCAGCAGCCTTCGAGACGGAGAGACCCAGTACTTC
13	TRBV19	TRBJ2-7	.	.	CASSIGAGYEQYF	TGTGCCAGTAGTATCGGGGCTGGCTACGAGCAGTACTTC
17	TRBV14	TRBJ2-4	TRBD2	.	CASSPRGGYLAKNIQYF	TGTGCCAGCAGCCCCCGGGGGGGGTATCTAGCCAAAAACATTCAGTACTTC
15	TRBV12-3/TRBV12-4	TRBJ1-6	TRBD1	.	CASSRRQGGNSPLHF	TGTGCCAGCAGCCGTCGACAGGGGGGTAATTCACCCCTCCACTTT
13	TRBV19	TRBJ2-7	.	few	CASSIGEGYEQYF	TGTGCCAGTAGTATAGGAGAGGGTTACGAGCAGTACTTC
14	TRBV27	TRBJ2-7	TRBD1	many	CASPSRDRDYEQYF	TGTGCCAGTCCCTCCCGGGACAGGGACTACGAGCAGTACTTC
13	TRBV9	TRBJ1-1	.	few	CASTPGQNTEAFF	TGTGCCAGCACCCCGGGACAGAACACTGAAGCTTTCTTT
11	TRBV29-1	TRBJ2-2	.	.	CSVFETGELFF	TGCAGCGTCTTTGAGACCGGGGAGCTGTTTTTT
14	TRBV7-9	TRBJ2-6	.	many	CASSFTSGANVLTF	TGCGCCAGCAGCTTTACGTCTGGGGCCAACGTCCTGACTTTC
14	TRBV5-1	TRBJ2-7	TRBD1	many	CASSLQGVSYEQYF	TGCGCCAGCAGCTTACAGGGGGTATCCTACGAGCAGTACTTC
15	TRBV7-3	TRBJ2-7	.	.	CASSLFGGGLYEQYF	TGTGCCAGCAGCTTATTTGGGGGCGGTTTGTACGAGCAGTACTTC
16	TRBV12-3/TRBV12-4	TRBJ2-7	.	few	CASSPTPRLSSYEQYF	TGTGCCAGCAGCCCTACCCCTCGGTTATCTTCCTACGAGCAGTACTTC
12	TRBV6-2/TRBV6-3	TRBJ2-3	.	.	CASSQRRATQYF	TGTGCCAGCAGCCAAAGACGGGCTACGCAGTATTTT
12	TRBV7-2	TRBJ2-7	.	many	CASSLRPYEQYF	TGTGCCAGCAGCTTAAGGCCCTACGAGCAGTACTTC
19	TRBV6-1	TRBJ2-1	TRBD2	few	CASRSFTSGRARGYNEQFF	TGTGCCAGCAGGTCGTTTACTAGCGGGAGGGCCCGAGGTTACAATGAGCAGTTCTTC
13	TRBV12-3/TRBV12-4	TRBJ2-3	TRBD1	many	CASSIGQVDTQYF	TGTGCCAGCAGTATCGGACAGGTCGATACGCAGTATTTT
13	TRBV29-1	TRBJ2-1	.	few	CSVEGARYNEQFF	TGCAGCGTTGAGGGGGCCCGGTACAATGAGCAGTTCTTC
16	TRBV5-6	TRBJ2-1	.	.	CASSLELAYSYNEQFF	TGTGCCAGCAGCTTGGAGCTGGCCTACTCCTACAATGAGCAGTTCTTC
15	TRBV12-3/TRBV12-4	TRBJ2-1	TRBD2	.	CAAGLAGVSYNEQFF	TGTGCCGCGGGGCTAGCGGGAGTTTCGTACAATGAGCAGTTCTTC
13	TRBV10-1	TRBJ1-2	.	.	CASSETLNIGYTF	TGCGCCAGCAGTGAGACTTTGAACATCGGCTACACCTTC
13	TRBV20-1	TRBJ1-1	.	few	CSASQGRNTEAFF	TGCAGTGCTAGTCAGGGTCGGAACACTGAAGCTTTCTTT
13	TRBV15	TRBJ1-4	.	.	CATSRGQNEKLFF	TGTGCCACCAGCAGAGGACAGAATGAAAAACTGTTTTTT
16	TRBV10-3	TRBJ1-2	.	.	CAIAGSGIARTGGYTF	TGTGCCATTGCCGGCTCAGGAATCGCTCGTACGGGGGGCTACACCTTC
12	TRBV20-1	TRBJ1-1	.	.	CSARDRGGEAFF	TGCAGTGCTAGAGATCGGGGGGGGGAAGCTTTCTTT
14	TRBV10-3	TRBJ2-3	TRBD2	.	CAIKLADSTDTQYF	TGTGCCATCAAACTAGCGGATTCCACAGATACGCAGTATTTT
17	TRBV5-1	TRBJ2-3	TRBD2	many	CASSVTSSGKDADTQYF	TGCGCCAGCAGCGTCACCTCTAGCGGGAAGGATGCAGATACGCAGTATTTT
13	TRBV7-2	TRBJ2-5	.	.	CASSLRTAETQYF	TGTGCCAGCAGCTTAAGGACTGCGGAGACCCAGTACTTC
13	TRBV6-4	TRBJ1-6	.	many	CASSELENSPLHF	TGTGCCAGCAGTGAACTAGAGAATTCACCCCTCCACTTT